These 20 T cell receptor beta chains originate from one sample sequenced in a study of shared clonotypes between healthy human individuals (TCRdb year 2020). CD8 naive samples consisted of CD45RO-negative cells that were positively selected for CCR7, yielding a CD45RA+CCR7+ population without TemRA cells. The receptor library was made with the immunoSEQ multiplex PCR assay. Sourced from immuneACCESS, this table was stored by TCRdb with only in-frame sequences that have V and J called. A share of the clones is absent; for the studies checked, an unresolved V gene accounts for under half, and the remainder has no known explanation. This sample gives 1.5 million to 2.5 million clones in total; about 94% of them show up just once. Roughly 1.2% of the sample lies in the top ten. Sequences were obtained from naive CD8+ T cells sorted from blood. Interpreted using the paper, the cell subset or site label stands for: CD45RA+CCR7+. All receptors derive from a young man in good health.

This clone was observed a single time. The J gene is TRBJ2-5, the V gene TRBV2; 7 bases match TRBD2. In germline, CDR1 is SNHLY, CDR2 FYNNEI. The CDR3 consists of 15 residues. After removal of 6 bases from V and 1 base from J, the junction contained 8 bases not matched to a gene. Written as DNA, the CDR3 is TGTGCCAGCAGGACGGGGGAGGGGCTCCAAGAGACCCAGTACTTC. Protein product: CASRTGEGLQETQYF.

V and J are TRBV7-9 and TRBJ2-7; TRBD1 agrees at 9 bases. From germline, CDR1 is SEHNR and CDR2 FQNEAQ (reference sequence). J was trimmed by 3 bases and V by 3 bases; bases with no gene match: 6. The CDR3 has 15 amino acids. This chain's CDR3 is CASSFLRDRDYEQYF. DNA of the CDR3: TGTGCCAGCAGCTTCCTCCGGGACAGGGACTACGAGCAGTACTTC. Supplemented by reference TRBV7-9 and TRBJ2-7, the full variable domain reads DTGVSQNPRHKITKRGQNVTFRCDPISEHNRLYWYRQTLGQGPEFLTYFQNEAQLEKSRLLSDRFSAERPKGSFSTLEIQRTEQGDSAMYLCASSFLRDRDYEQYFGPGTRLTVT.

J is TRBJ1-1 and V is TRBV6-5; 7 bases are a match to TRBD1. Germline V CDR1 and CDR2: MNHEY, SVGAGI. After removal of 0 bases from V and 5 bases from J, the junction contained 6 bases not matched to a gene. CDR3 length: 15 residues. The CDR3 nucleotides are TGTGCCAGCAGTTACTCAACAGGGGTTAAAACTGAAGCTTTCTTT. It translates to CASSYSTGVKTEAFF.

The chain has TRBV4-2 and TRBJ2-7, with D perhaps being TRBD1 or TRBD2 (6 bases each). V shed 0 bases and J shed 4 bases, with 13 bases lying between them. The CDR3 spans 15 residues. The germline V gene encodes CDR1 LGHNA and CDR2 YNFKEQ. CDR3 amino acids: CASSQDPGATYEQYF. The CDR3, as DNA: TGTGCCAGCAGCCAAGATCCGGGGGCGACATACGAGCAGTACTTC.

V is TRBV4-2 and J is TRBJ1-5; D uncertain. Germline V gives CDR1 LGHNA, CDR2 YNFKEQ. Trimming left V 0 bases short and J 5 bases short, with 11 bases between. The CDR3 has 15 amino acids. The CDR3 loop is CASSQEVGWHQPQHF. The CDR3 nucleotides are TGTGCCAGCAGCCAAGAGGTGGGGTGGCATCAGCCCCAGCATTTT.

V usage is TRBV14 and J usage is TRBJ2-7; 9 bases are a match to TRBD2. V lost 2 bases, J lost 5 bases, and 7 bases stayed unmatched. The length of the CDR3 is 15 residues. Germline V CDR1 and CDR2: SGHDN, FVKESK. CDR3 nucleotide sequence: TGTGCCAGCAGCCAATGGGGCGGGGGGGCCCACGAGCAGTACTTC. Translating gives CASSQWGGGAHEQYF.

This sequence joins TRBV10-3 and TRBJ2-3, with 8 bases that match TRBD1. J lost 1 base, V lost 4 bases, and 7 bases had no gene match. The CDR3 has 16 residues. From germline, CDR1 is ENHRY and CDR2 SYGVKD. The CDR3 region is CAISVTGAFGTDTQYF. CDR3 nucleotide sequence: TGTGCCATCAGTGTGACAGGGGCATTCGGCACAGATACGCAGTATTTT.

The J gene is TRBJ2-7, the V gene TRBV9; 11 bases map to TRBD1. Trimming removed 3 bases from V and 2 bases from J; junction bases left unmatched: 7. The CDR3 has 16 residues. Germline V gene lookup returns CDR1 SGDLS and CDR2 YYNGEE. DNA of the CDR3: TGTGCCAGCAGCGCCGCGGACAGGGGGCTAGCCTACGAGCAGTACTTC. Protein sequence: CASSAADRGLAYEQYF.

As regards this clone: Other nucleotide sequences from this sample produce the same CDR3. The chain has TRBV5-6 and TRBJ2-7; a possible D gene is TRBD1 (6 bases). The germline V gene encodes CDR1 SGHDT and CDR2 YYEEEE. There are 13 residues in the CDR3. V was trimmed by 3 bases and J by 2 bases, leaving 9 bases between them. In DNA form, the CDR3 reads TGTGCCAGCAGCTCCGGGACAACCTACGAGCAGTACTTC. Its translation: CASSSGTTYEQYF.

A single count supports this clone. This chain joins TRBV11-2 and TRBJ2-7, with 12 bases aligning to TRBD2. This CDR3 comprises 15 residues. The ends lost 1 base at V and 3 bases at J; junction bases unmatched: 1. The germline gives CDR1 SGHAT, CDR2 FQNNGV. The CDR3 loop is CASSLGLAGDYEQYF. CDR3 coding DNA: TGTGCCAGCAGCTTAGGACTAGCGGGAGACTACGAGCAGTACTTC.

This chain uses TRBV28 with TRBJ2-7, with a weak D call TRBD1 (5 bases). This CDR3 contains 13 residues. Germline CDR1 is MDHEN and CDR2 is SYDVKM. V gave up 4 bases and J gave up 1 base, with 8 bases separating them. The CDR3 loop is CASSSTVSYEQYF. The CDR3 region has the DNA TGTGCCAGCAGTTCGACAGTTTCCTACGAGCAGTACTTC.

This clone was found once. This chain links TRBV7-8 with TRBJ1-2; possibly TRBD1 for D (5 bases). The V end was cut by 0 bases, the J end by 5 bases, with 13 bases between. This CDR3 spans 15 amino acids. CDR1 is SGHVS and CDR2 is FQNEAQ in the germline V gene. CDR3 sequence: CASSLAPSDSYGYTF. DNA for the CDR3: TGTGCCAGCAGCTTAGCCCCCAGTGACAGTTATGGCTACACCTTC.

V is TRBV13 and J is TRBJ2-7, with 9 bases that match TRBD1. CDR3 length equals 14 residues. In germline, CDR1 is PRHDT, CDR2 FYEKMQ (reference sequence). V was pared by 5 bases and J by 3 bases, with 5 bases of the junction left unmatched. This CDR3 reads CASSDRDRDYEQYF. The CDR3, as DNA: TGTGCCAGCAGCGACCGGGACAGGGACTACGAGCAGTACTTC.

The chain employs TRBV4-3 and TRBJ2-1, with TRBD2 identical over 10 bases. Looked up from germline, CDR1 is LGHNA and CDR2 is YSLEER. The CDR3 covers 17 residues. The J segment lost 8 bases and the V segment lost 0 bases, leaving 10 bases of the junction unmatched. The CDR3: CASSQEVGLAGDHEQFF. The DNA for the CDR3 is TGCGCCAGCAGCCAAGAGGTCGGGCTAGCGGGAGATCATGAGCAGTTCTTC.

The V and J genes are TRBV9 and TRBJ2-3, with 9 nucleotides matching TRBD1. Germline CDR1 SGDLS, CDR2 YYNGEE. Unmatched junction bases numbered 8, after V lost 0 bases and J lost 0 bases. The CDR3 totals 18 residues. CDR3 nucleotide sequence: TGTGCCAGCAGCGTAGTTGGTGGGACAGGGATCAGCACAGATACGCAGTATTTT. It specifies CASSVVGGTGISTDTQYF.

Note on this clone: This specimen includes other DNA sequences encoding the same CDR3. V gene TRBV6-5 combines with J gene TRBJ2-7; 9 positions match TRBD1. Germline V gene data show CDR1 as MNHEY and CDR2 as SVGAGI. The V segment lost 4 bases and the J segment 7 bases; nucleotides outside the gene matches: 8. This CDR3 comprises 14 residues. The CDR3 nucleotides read TGTGCCAGCAGTTCACGACAGGGGGTCCGAGAGCAGTACTTC. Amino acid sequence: CASSSRQGVREQYF.

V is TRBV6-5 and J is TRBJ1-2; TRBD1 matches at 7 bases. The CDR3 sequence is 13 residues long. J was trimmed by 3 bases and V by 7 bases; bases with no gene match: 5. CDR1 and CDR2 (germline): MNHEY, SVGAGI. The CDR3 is CASTIGTDYGYTF. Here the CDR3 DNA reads TGTGCCAGCACCATCGGGACAGACTATGGCTACACCTTC.

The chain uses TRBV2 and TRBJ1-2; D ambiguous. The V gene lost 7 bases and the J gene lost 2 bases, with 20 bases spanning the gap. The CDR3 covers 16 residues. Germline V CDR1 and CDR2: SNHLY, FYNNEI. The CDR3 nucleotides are TGTGCCAGCAAGAACAGCTCAGCGAATCGAAACTATGGCTACACCTTC. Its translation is CASKNSSANRNYGYTF.

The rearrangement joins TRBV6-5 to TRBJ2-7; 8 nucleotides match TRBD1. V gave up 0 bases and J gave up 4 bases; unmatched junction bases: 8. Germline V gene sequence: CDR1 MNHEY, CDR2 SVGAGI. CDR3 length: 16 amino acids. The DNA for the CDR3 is TGTGCCAGCAGTTACTCGGTGGGACAGGTTCCGTACGAGCAGTACTTC. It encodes CASSYSVGQVPYEQYF.

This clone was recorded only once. The CDR3 DNA reads as TGTGCCAGCAGCTTAAAGGCTTTGAGGGACGAGCAGTACTTC. Amino acid sequence: CASSLKALRDEQYF. The chain uses TRBV11-2 and TRBJ2-7, with D perhaps TRBD2 (5 bases). V lost 2 bases and J 5 bases, leaving 13 bases between the germline ends. Germline V lookup: CDR1 SGHAT, CDR2 FQNNGV. The CDR3 spans 14 residues.